The T cell receptor beta chain under discussion was sequenced for a study of neurological immune-mediated disorders. Looking at the study overall: The disease course was relapsing-remitting in roughly 31 and secondary progressive in about 9% of the roughly 34 multiple sclerosis patients. Study-level points and caveats: HTLV-1-associated myelopathy had the most TCR clonal expansion, while multiple sclerosis had the least, a level that fell below healthy controls.

This clonotype was observed at least ten times. As yet, its antigen is unknown. The CDR3 runs to 13 residues. In germline, CDR1 is DFQATT, CDR2 SNEGSKA (reference sequence). V dropped 4 bases and J dropped 3 bases, with 11 bases sitting between them. TCRdb used MiXCR to reprocess the 5' RACE reads, holding one entry per CDR3 protein. The profile shows 60,000 to 85,000 distinct CDR3 sequences, around 4.6% of them singletons. The chain employs TRBV20-1 and TRBJ2-3; D is possibly TRBD1 (6 bases). The TCR was taken from a woman aged 25-40 years with multiple sclerosis. What was sequenced was PBMCs. The CDR3 loop reads CSATADRTDTQYF. CDR3 DNA: TGCAGTGCTACCGCGGACAGAACAGATACGCAGTATTTT.